A single sample is the source of the 5 T cell receptor beta chains below, sequenced in a study of technical replicates of blood from a handful of donors. The data were produced by immunoSEQ multiplex PCR, yet TCRdb's version contains in-frame clones alone and is incomplete. The data contain tens of thousands of clones, approximately 94% of them singletons. Sequences were obtained from T cells isolated from PBMCs. These receptors came from a human donor in good health.

The chain has TRBV27 and TRBJ2-1, with D perhaps matching TRBD2 (5 bases). V lost 2 bases, J lost 5 bases, and 10 bases lay in between. Germline loops: CDR1 MNHEY, CDR2 SMNVEV (reference sequence). This CDR3 is built from 14 residues. CDR3 DNA: TGTGCCAGCAGTTTACTGAGCGGCGACAATGAGCAGTTCTTC. It codes for CASSLLSGDNEQFF.

This sequence joins TRBV10-3 and TRBJ2-7; D not resolved. The CDR3 contains 12 residues. The germline V gene encodes CDR1 ENHRY and CDR2 SYGVKD. Trimming took off 0 bases at V and 3 bases at J, with 3 bases between the two ends. The CDR3 nucleotides are TGTGCCATCAGTGAGTCTCTCTACGAGCAGTACTTC. Translated, it gives CAISESLYEQYF.

V usage is TRBV7-9 and J usage is TRBJ1-4, with D perhaps TRBD1 (5 bases). CDR3 length: 15 amino acids. Trimming cost V 2 bases and J 7 bases, with 14 bases left between them. CDR1 and CDR2 (germline): SEHNR, FQNEAQ (reference sequence). The CDR3 bases are TGTGCCAGCAGCTTATTTGGGGGAGGAGGTGAAAAACTGTTTTTT. Protein: CASSLFGGGGEKLFF.

The chain joins TRBV9 to TRBJ2-1; D gene uncertain. CDR1 is SGDLS and CDR2 is YYNGEE in the germline V gene. Between the trimmed V and J ends, which lost 0 bases and 6 bases, there was a span of 13 bases. CDR3 length: 15 amino acids. CDR3 in amino acids: CASSVGMSDSNEQFF. The CDR3 DNA sequence: TGTGCCAGCAGCGTAGGTATGTCTGACTCCAATGAGCAGTTCTTC.

The chain combines TRBV9 with TRBJ2-2; 8 positions match TRBD2. Germline trimming cut 0 bases from V and 4 bases from J; bases unmatched to any gene: 2. Germline V gene lookup returns CDR1 SGDLS and CDR2 YYNGEE. The CDR3 contains 15 residues. The CDR3 sequence: CASSVAGGGTGELFF. DNA for the CDR3: TGTGCCAGCAGCGTAGCGGGGGGGGGCACCGGGGAGCTGTTTTTT.